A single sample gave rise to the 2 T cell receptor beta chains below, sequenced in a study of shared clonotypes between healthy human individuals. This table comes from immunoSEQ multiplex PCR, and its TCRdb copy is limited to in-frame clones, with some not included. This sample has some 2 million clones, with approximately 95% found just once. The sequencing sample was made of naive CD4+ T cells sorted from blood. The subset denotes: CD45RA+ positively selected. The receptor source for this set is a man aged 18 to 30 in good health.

CDR3 residues: CASSEEGRGPAEQYF. CDR3 DNA: TGTGCCAGCAGCGAGGAGGGGCGGGGGCCCGCCGAGCAGTACTTC. The V gene is TRBV9, the J gene TRBJ2-7, with D tentatively TRBD2 (7 bases). From germline, CDR1 is SGDLS and CDR2 YYNGEE. The V gene lost 3 bases and the J gene lost 6 bases, with 19 bases spanning the gap. The CDR3 is 15 amino acids. Complete variable domain (other parts from reference TRBV9 and TRBJ2-7): DSGVTQTPKHLITATGQRVTLRCSPRSGDLSVYWYQQSLDQGLQFLIQYYNGEERAKGNILERFSAQQFPDLHSELNLSSLELGDSALYFCASSEEGRGPAEQYFGPGTRLTVT.

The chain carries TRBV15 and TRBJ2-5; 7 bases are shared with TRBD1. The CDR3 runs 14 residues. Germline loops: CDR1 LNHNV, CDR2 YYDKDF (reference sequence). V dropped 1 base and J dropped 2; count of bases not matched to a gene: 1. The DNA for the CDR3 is TGTGCCACCAGCAGAGGACAGGGACAAGAGACCCAGTACTTC. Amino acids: CATSRGQGQETQYF.